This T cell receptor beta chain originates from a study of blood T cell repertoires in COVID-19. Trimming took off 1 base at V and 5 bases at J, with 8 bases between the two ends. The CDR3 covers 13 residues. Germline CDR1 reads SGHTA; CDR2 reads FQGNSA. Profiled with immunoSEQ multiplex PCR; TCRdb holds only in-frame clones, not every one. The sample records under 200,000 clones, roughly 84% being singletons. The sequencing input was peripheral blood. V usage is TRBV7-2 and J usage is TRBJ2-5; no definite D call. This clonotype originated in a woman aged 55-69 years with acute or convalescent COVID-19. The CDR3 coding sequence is TGTGCCAGCAGCTTAGGCCAACTGGAGACCCAGTACTTC. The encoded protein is CASSLGQLETQYF.